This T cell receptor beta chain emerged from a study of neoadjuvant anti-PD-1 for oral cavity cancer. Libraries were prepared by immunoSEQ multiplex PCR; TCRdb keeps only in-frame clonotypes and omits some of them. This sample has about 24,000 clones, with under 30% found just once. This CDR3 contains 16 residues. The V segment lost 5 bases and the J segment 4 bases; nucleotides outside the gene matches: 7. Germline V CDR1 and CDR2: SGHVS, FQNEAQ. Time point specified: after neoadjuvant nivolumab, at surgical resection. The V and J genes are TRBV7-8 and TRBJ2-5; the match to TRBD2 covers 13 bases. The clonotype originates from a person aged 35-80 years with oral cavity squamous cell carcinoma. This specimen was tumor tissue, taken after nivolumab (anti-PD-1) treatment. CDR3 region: CASSPRTSGGLETQYF. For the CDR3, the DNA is TGTGCCAGCAGCCCCCGGACTAGCGGGGGTTTAGAGACCCAGTACTTC. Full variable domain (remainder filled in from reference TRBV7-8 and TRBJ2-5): GAGVSQSPRYKVAKRGQDVALRCDPISGHVSLFWYQQALGQGPEFLTYFQNEAQLDKSGLPSDRFFAERPEGSVSTLKIQRTQQEDSAVYLCASSPRTSGGLETQYFGPGTRLLVL.